These 21 T cell receptor beta chains were all obtained from the same sample, sequenced in a study of blood T cell repertoires in COVID-19. TCRdb keeps only in-frame clones here, not all; method: immunoSEQ multiplex PCR. The sample contains fewer than 250,000 clones, approximately 73% of which appear only once. Sequencing was performed on PBMCs or T cells enriched from blood (not recorded which). These receptors were collected from a woman aged 45-65 years with acute COVID-19.

The CDR3, as DNA: TGTGCCAGCAGCTTGGTCGGCGGGTCGGTCGGCTACACCTTC. This encodes CASSLVGGSVGYTF. The gene calls are TRBV5-5 and TRBJ1-2; unclear D gene. Germline CDR1 SGHKS, CDR2 YYEKEE (reference sequence). CDR3 size: 14 residues. V dropped 0 bases and J dropped 8 bases, with 14 bases sitting between them.

The chain recombines TRBV25-1 with TRBJ2-5; TRBD2 aligns across 10 bases. The V gene end was trimmed by 1 base and the J gene end by 4 bases; junction bases not matched to a gene: 3. The CDR3 contains 15 residues. From germline, CDR1 is MGHDK and CDR2 SYGVNS. CDR3 nucleotide sequence: TGTGCCAGCAGTGAATCTAGCGGGGGAGTAGAGACCCAGTACTTC. It specifies CASSESSGGVETQYF.

This clone was observed once. V usage is TRBV7-9 and J usage is TRBJ2-5; TRBD2 might be the D (7 bases). Trimming took 7 bases from V and 3 from J, leaving 12 bases between them. The V gene's germline CDR1 is SEHNR and CDR2 FQNEAQ (reference sequence). CDR3 length: 13 amino acids. CDR3 loop: CASTRGGEETQYF. The CDR3 bases are TGTGCCAGCACCAGGGGAGGGGAAGAGACCCAGTACTTC.

This chain uses TRBV2 with TRBJ1-5; maybe TRBD1 (5 bases). The CDR3 sequence is 17 residues long. Trimming took off 2 bases at V and 0 bases at J, with 14 bases between the two ends. The germline V gene has CDR1 SNHLY and CDR2 FYNNEI. CDR3 region: CASSERGQGLSNQPQHF. In DNA, the CDR3 is TGTGCCAGCAGTGAAAGGGGCCAGGGCCTTAGCAATCAGCCCCAGCATTTT.

The genes are TRBV6-5 and TRBJ2-1, with TRBD2 matching 11 bases. The V segment lost 0 bases and the J segment 9 bases; nucleotides outside the gene matches: 4. This CDR3 region has 15 residues. Looked up from germline, CDR1 is MNHEY and CDR2 is SVGAGI. The CDR3 nucleotides read TGTGCCAGCAGTTACTCACTAGCGGGGGAAACTGAGCAGTTCTTC. Amino acids: CASSYSLAGETEQFF.

The V call is TRBV27, the J call TRBJ1-2; D is undetermined. Per germline, CDR1 MNHEY and CDR2 SMNVEV (reference sequence). Trimming shortened V by 5 bases and J by 2 bases, and 15 bases separated the two germline ends. There are 15 residues in the CDR3. The CDR3 protein is CASSMSRTGNYGYTF. The CDR3 nucleotides are TGTGCCAGCAGTATGTCTAGGACGGGGAACTATGGCTACACCTTC.

The chain combines TRBV6-6 with TRBJ1-2; TRBD1 matches 7 bases. Per germline, CDR1 MNHNY and CDR2 SVGAGI (reference sequence). V shed 6 bases, J shed 0 bases, and the junction held 4 bases outside the gene matches. The CDR3 covers 14 residues. CDR3 bases: TGTGCCAGCAGGCCGGGACAGACTAACTATGGCTACACCTTC. This translates into CASRPGQTNYGYTF.

The V call is TRBV29-1, the J call TRBJ1-2; no firm D call. V lost 3 bases and J lost 8, with 13 bases in between. Looked up from germline, CDR1 is SQVTM and CDR2 is ANQGSEA. This CDR3 has 12 residues. CDR3 sequence reads: CSVEVAGWGYTF. The DNA for the CDR3 is TGCAGCGTTGAGGTTGCAGGCTGGGGCTACACCTTC. Based on the CDR3 plus reference TRBV29-1 and TRBJ1-2, the full variable domain is SAVISQKPSRDICQRGTSLTIQCQVDSQVTMMFWYRQQPGQSLTLIATANQGSEATYESGFVIDKFPISRPNLTFSTLTVSNMSPEDSSIYLCSVEVAGWGYTFGSGTRLTVV.

This chain uses TRBV7-9 with TRBJ2-3; possible D gene TRBD2, 5 bases. The CDR3 loop spans 16 amino acids. V was pared by 1 base and J by 0 bases, with 11 bases between. Looked up from germline, CDR1 is SEHNR and CDR2 is FQNEAQ (reference sequence). CDR3 in amino acids: CASSLGAGISTDTQYF. For the CDR3, the DNA is TGTGCCAGCAGCTTAGGTGCGGGTATTAGCACAGATACGCAGTATTTT.

The chain joins TRBV2 to TRBJ1-3, with 7 bases fitting TRBD1. Germline V gene lookup returns CDR1 SNHLY and CDR2 FYNNEI. The V segment lost 8 bases and the J segment 3 bases; nucleotides outside the gene matches: 16. CDR3 size: 17 residues. CDR3 region: CASYPRPGTAFGNTIYF. CDR3 in DNA: TGTGCCAGCTATCCCCGACCCGGGACAGCTTTTGGAAACACCATATATTTT.

J is TRBJ2-5 and V is TRBV7-6; 11 positions match TRBD2. The length of the CDR3 is 16 residues. The V and J ends lost 3 bases and 5 bases, in that order; junction bases with no gene match: 8. CDR1 and CDR2 from the germline V gene are SGHVS and FNYEAQ. CDR3 bases: TGTGCCAGCAGCTTGTTTCTAGCGGGGGGTGATGAGACCCAGTACTTC. Its protein product is CASSLFLAGGDETQYF.

The chain combines TRBV5-1 with TRBJ1-5; weak D call: TRBD1 (6 bases). The CDR3 runs to 11 residues. Between the trimmed V and J ends, which lost 6 bases and 13 bases, there was a span of 14 bases. The V gene's germline CDR1 is SGHRS and CDR2 YFSETQ. CDR3 sequence: CASTPVQGQHF. CDR3 nucleotides: TGCGCCAGCACCCCGGTACAGGGTCAGCATTTT.

The chain employs TRBV7-6 and TRBJ2-1; 16 bases align to TRBD2. Germline trimming cut 2 bases from V and 9 bases from J; bases unmatched to any gene: 10. The CDR3 has 18 residues. The germline CDR1 and CDR2 sequences are SGHVS and FNYEAQ. DNA for the CDR3: TGTGCCAGCAGCTTAAGCCCTGGGACTAGCGGGGGGGGCGGTGAGCAGTTCTTC. Protein sequence: CASSLSPGTSGGGGEQFF.

The chain employs TRBV27 and TRBJ1-2; D is unclear. V was pared by 4 bases and J by 0 bases, with 9 bases between. The CDR3 loop spans 14 amino acids. Per the germline V gene, CDR1 is MNHEY and CDR2 is SMNVEV (reference sequence). The CDR3 DNA is TGTGCCAGCAGTTGGCGACAAGCTAACTATGGCTACACCTTC. Amino acids: CASSWRQANYGYTF.

The rearrangement uses TRBV21-1 and TRBJ1-2. TRBV21-1 corresponds to a pseudogene. CDR3 length: 12 amino acids. CDR3 sequence (DNA): TGTGCCAGCAGCATCCGGGGAGCTGGCTACACCTTC. Its protein product is CASSIRGAGYTF.

A single count supports this clone. The chain joins TRBV24-1 to TRBJ2-3; TRBD1 agrees at 8 bases. V shed 4 bases and J 1 base; nucleotides not matched to a gene: 6. Germline CDR1 and CDR2: KGHDR and SFDVKD. The CDR3 extends over 16 amino acids. The CDR3 bases are TGTGCCACCAGTGAAATCCCGGGACAGGGCACAGATACGCAGTATTTT. Residues: CATSEIPGQGTDTQYF.

This clone was counted a single time. The chain has TRBV6-5 and TRBJ1-6; 8 bases fit TRBD1. Trimming took 7 bases from V and 7 from J; bases not matched to a gene: 6. Germline V gene lookup returns CDR1 MNHEY and CDR2 SVGAGI. The CDR3 sequence is 14 residues long. The CDR3, as DNA: TGTGCCAGCATAAAGACAGGGGTGAATTCACCCCTCCACTTT. It codes for CASIKTGVNSPLHF.

The chain couples TRBV5-1 to TRBJ1-6, with TRBD1 matching 7 bases. V was clipped by 0 bases and J by 8 bases; unmatched bases: 5. Germline CDR1 is SGHRS and CDR2 is YFSETQ. The CDR3 length is 15 residues. In DNA form, the CDR3 reads TGCGCCAGCAGCTTGGTCGGACAGGAAGATTCACCCCTCCACTTT. This codes for CASSLVGQEDSPLHF.

This clone occurred a few times. The chain couples TRBV5-1 to TRBJ2-1, with D uncertain. The V gene's germline CDR1 is SGHRS and CDR2 YFSETQ. The CDR3 covers 12 residues. V gave up 4 bases and J gave up 5 bases, with 7 bases separating them. CDR3 region: CASSTRNNEQFF. The CDR3 region has the DNA TGCGCCAGCAGCACGAGGAACAATGAGCAGTTCTTC.

This clone has only one observation. The J gene is TRBJ2-1, the V gene TRBV18; TRBD2 might be the D (7 bases). The CDR3 has 16 residues. Deletions cut 0 bases from V and 6 bases from J, with 15 bases between. Germline V gene data show CDR1 as KGHSH and CDR2 as LQKENI. The CDR3 sequence: CASSPPVRGPANEQFF. Written as DNA, the CDR3 is TGTGCCAGCTCACCACCGGTGCGGGGGCCTGCCAATGAGCAGTTCTTC.

This chain links TRBV28 with TRBJ1-4, with 7 bases fitting TRBD1. This CDR3 is built from 17 residues. Germline V gene data show CDR1 as MDHEN and CDR2 as SYDVKM. The junction had 10 bases not matched to a gene; V was cut back by 6 bases and J by 0 bases. This CDR3 reads CASSRGRGFATNEKLFF. The CDR3 nucleotides are TGTGCCAGCAGCCGAGGCAGGGGGTTCGCAACTAATGAAAAACTGTTTTTT. Full variable domain (outside the CDR3, taken from reference TRBV28 and TRBJ1-4): DVKVTQSSRYLVKRTGEKVFLECVQDMDHENMFWYRQDPGLGLRLIYFSYDVKMKEKGDIPEGYSVSREKKERFSLILESASTNQTSMYLCASSRGRGFATNEKLFFGSGTQLSVL.